The sequence of this TCR beta chain was determined in a study of breast tumors, draining lymph nodes, adjacent tissues. Study-wide findings and caveats: Findings are consistent with lymph node origin and intratumoral expansion of most tumor T cells.

This clonotype was seen many times. Its antigen is currently unknown. One entry per CDR3 protein results from TCRdb running MiXCR on the multiplex PCR reads. This sample has under 150,000 distinct CDR3 sequences, with 21% found just once. The CDR3 spans 16 residues. The trim removed 3 bases at V and 8 bases at J, leaving 7 bases unmatched. Per the germline V gene, CDR1 is SGHRS and CDR2 is YFSETQ. Samples came from axillary lymph nodes draining the breast cancer. J is TRBJ2-1 and V is TRBV5-1; 14 bases agree with TRBD2. The receptor was derived from a female donor with breast cancer. Some clones in this sample may be carry-over from other donors' samples. The sample taken for sequencing was axillary lymph node tissue. The CDR3: CASSSETSGRVDEQFF. CDR3 DNA: TGCGCCAGCAGCTCCGAGACTAGCGGGAGGGTAGATGAGCAGTTCTTC.